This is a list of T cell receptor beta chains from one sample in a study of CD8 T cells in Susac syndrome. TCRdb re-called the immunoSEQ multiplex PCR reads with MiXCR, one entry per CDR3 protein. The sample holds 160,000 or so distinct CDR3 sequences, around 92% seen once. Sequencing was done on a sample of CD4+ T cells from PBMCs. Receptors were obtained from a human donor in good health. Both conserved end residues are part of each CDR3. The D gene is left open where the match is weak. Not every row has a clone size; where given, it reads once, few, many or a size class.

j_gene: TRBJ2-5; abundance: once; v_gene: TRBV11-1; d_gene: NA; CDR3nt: TGTGCCAGCAGCTTAGCTCATATGGGAGTAGAGACCCAGTACTTC; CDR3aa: CASSLAHMGVETQYF
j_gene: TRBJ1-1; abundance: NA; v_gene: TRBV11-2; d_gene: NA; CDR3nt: TGTGCCAGCAGCTTAGTTTTAGACTCCTCGAACACTGAAGCTTTCTTT; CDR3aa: CASSLVLDSSNTEAFF
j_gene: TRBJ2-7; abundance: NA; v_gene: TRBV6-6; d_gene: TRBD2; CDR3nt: TGTGCCAGCAGTACCGCCTCGGGACTAGGGAGCGAGCAGTACTTC; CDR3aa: CASSTASGLGSEQYF
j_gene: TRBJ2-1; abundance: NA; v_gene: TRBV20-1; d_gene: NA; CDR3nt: TGCAGTGCCCCTTTATATATAAAGGATGAGCAGTTCTTC; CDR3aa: CSAPLYIKDEQFF
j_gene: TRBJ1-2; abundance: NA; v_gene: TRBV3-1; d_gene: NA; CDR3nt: TGTGCCAGCAGCTCTCAGGGGTCCTACACCTTC; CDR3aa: CASSSQGSYTF
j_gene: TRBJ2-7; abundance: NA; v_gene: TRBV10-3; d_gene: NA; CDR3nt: TGTGCCATCAGCACCCAGGGAGGCGAGCAGTACTTC; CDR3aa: CAISTQGGEQYF
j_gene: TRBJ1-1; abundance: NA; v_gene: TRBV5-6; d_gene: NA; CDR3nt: TGTGCCAGCAGCTTTCCTAGAAATATGAACACTGAAGCTTTCTTT; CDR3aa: CASSFPRNMNTEAFF
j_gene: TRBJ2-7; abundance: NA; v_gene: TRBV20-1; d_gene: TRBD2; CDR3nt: TGCAGTGCCTACAGTTGGACTAGCGGATACGAGCAGTACTTC; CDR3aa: CSAYSWTSGYEQYF
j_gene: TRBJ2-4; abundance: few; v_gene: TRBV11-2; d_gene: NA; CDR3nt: TGTGCCAGCAGCTTAGACAGCGAAAACATTCAGTACTTC; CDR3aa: CASSLDSENIQYF
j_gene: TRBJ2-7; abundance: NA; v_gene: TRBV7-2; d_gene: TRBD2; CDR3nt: TGTGCCAGCAGCTTGGGTAGCGGGGCTTCCTACGAGCAGTACTTC; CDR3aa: CASSLGSGASYEQYF
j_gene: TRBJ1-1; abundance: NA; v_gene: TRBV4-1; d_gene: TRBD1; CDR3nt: TGCGCCAGCAGCAAGGACAGGGACACTGAAGCTTTCTTT; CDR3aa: CASSKDRDTEAFF
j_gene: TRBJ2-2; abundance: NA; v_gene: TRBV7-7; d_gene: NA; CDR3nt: TGTGCCAGCAGCTTAGAGGTTGGCGGGGAGCTGTTTTTT; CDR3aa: CASSLEVGGELFF
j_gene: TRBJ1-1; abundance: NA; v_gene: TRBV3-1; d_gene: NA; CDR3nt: TGTGCCAGCAGGGGCGCCGGCACTGAAGCTTTCTTT; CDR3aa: CASRGAGTEAFF
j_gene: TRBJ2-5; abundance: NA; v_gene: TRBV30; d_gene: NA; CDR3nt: TGTGCCTGGAGTGTACGGGGTACCGAGACCCAGTACTTC; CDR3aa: CAWSVRGTETQYF
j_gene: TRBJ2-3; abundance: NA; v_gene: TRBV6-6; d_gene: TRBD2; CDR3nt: TGTGCCAGCAGTTACACTAGCGGGAGCACAGATACGCAGTATTTT; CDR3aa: CASSYTSGSTDTQYF
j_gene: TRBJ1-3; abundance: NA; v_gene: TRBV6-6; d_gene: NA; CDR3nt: TGTGCCAGCAAGTGGGGAGGGCCCTCTGGAAACACCATATATTTT; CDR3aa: CASKWGGPSGNTIYF
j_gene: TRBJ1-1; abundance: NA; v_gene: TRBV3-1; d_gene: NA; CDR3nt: TGTGCCAGCAGCCCCCAGGCGGGAATGAACACTGAAGCTTTCTTT; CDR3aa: CASSPQAGMNTEAFF
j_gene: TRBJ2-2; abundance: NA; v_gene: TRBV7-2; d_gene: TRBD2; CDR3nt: TGTGCCAGCACCCACCCTGCGGGGGGGCCGAGCACCGGGGAGCTGTTTTTT; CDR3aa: CASTHPAGGPSTGELFF
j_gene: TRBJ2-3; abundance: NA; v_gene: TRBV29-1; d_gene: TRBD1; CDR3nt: TGCAGCGTTGGACAGGGACCAGATACGCAGTATTTT; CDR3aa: CSVGQGPDTQYF
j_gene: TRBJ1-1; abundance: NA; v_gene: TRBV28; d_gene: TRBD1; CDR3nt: TGTGCCAGTATTATTCCGGGACAGGGAAACACTGAAGCTTTCTTT; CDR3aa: CASIIPGQGNTEAFF
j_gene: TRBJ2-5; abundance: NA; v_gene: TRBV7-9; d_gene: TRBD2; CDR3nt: TGTGCCAGCAGCTCCTGGACTAGCGGAAGGGGGGAGACCCAGTACTTC; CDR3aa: CASSSWTSGRGETQYF
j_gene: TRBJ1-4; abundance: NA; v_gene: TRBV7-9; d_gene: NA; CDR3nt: TGTGCCAGCAGCTTATCTAATAATGAAAAACTGTTTTTT; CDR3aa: CASSLSNNEKLFF
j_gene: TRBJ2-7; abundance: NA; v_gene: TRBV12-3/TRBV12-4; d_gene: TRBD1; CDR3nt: TGTGCCAGCAGTCCGGGGCAGGGGGACACCTACGAGCAGTACTTC; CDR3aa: CASSPGQGDTYEQYF
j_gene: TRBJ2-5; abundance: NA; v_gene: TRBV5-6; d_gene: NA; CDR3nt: TGTGCCAGCAGCTTGAGGCAGGGGGGGGAGACCCAGTACTTC; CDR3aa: CASSLRQGGETQYF
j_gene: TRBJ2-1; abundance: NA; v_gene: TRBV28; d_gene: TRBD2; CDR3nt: TGTGCCAGCAGTGGCGCGGGACTAGCAATTTCTGAGCAGTTCTTC; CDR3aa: CASSGAGLAISEQFF
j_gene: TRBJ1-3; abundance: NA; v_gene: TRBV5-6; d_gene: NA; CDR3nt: TGTGCCAGCAGCAAAGGTGGCGTCGCTTCCATATATTTT; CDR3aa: CASSKGGVASIYF
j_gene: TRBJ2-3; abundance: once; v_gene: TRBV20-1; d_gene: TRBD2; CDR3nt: TGCAGGGCTCTAGCACGCGGGAGAGATTGGGTTTCCACAGATACGCAGTATTTT; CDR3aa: CRALARGRDWVSTDTQYF
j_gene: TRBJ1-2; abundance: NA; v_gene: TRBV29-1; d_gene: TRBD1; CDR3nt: TGCAGCGTGATGGGACAGGTCTATAACTATGGCTACACCTTC; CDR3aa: CSVMGQVYNYGYTF
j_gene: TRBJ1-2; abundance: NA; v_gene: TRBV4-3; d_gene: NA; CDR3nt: TGCGCCAGCAGCCAGTACTCTCACAGGAAGAATGGCTACACCTTC; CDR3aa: CASSQYSHRKNGYTF